The entry below gives a single TCR beta chain sequence along with its context. No antigen is known for it. This entry belongs to a study of early T cells in non-severe SARS-CoV-2 infection. Whole-study context: Sequencing used unsorted whole-blood bulk RNA, so chains lack pairing. Regarding the study as a whole: Sequences matched to VDJdb favored anti-spike CD8 responses, while private and CD4 specificities were missed.

The germline V and J ends were trimmed by 4 bases and 5 bases, with 24 bases remaining between them. The CDR3 length is 17 residues. Germline CDR1 is SGHKS and CDR2 is YYEKEE (reference sequence). In the library, individual cDNA molecules carried attached unique molecular identifiers. TCRdb called the 5' RACE reads again in MiXCR, with one record for every CDR3 protein. The data show 55,000 to 65,000 distinct CDR3 sequences, around 15% seen once. This material consisted of whole blood, taken at baseline. This TCR came from an adult who was a healthcare worker with PCR-confirmed SARS-CoV-2 infection or an uninfected control (not recorded which). This chain links TRBV5-5 with TRBJ2-5, with D possibly being TRBD1 or TRBD2 (5 bases each). The CDR3 region is CASSRKYRDPPQETQYF. The CDR3 bases are TGTGCCAGCAGCCGGAAGTATCGGGACCCCCCGCAGGAGACCCAGTACTTC.